This T cell receptor (beta chain) was identified during a study of CXCR3-negative and CXCR3-positive naive CD8 T cells. Study-level points and caveats: Diversity in memory CD8+ cells fell much lower than the comparably high levels seen in both naive subsets. Hydrophobicity was higher for TRB CDR3s found in CXCR3-positive naive cells than in CXCR3-negative naive cells. Naive subsets showed comparable surface CD5, and TCR interaction strength was also inferred from TRB CDR3 physicochemistry.

This CDR3 has 16 residues. Germline loops: CDR1 LGHDT, CDR2 YNNKEL (reference sequence). It was by 5' RACE with UMI labels that the TRB cDNA libraries were prepared. For each CDR3 protein, TCRdb gives one entry from its re-call of the 5' RACE reads, without DNA. This table holds some 54,000 distinct CDR3 sequences. CD45RO-CCR7+CD27+CD95- cells counted as naive CD8+ T cells. For this clonotype: Its antigen remains unidentified.

J is TRBJ2-7 and V is TRBV3-1; lacking DNA, the TRBD2 call made by TCRdb goes unchecked. This receptor was obtained from a human donor in good health. Some clones in this sample may be carry-over from other donors' samples. The sequencing input was naive CXCR3+ CD8+ T cells from blood. Subset specified: CD45RO-CCR7+CD27+CD95- naive CD8+ T cells expressing CXCR3 (TNR3+). CDR3 residues: CASSPPIAGGRYEQYF.